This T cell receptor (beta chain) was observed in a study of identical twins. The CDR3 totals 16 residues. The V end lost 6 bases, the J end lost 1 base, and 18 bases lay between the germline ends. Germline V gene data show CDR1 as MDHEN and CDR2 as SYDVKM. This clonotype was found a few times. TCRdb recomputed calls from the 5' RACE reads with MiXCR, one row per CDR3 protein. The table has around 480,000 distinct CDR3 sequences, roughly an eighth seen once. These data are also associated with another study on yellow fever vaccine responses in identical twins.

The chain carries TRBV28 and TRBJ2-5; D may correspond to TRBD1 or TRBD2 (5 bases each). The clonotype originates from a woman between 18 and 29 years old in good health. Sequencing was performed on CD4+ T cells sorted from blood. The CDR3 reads CASRPSKVGTQETQYF. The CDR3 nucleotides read TGTGCCAGCAGACCATCAAAGGTGGGGACCCAAGAGACCCAGTACTTC.